These T cell receptor beta chains were read from a single sample in a study of blood T cells in healthy people across ages. From the 5' RACE reads, TCRdb called clonotypes with MiXCR, one entry per CDR3 protein. Here the sample spans roughly 1.9 million distinct CDR3 sequences, roughly two fifths being singletons. Input material: blood. All receptors come from a human donor in good health. Each CDR3 is given without its conserved first and last residue. A D gene is named only where the DNA matches it firmly. A clone size is listed for some rows: how often the clone was seen (once, few, many), or a class if it is expanded.

CDR3aa,d_gene,v_gene,abundance,j_gene
ASSLEGGGGRETQY,NA,TRBV5-1,few,TRBJ2-5
ASSLAAMDTEQF,NA,TRBV5-5,few,TRBJ2-1
SAKLTGYYGYT,NA,TRBV20-1,NA,TRBJ1-2
SARGRAGGVQF,TRBD2,TRBV20-1,many,TRBJ2-1
ASSVASLHNEQF,NA,TRBV9,few,TRBJ2-1
SVVEWTGDADTQY,TRBD1,TRBV29-1,many,TRBJ2-3
ASSQIEANYGYT,NA,TRBV3-1,once,TRBJ1-2
ASGKLRLADTYEQY,TRBD2,TRBV2,few,TRBJ2-7
ASSSPDSANTGELF,NA,TRBV7-9,few,TRBJ2-2
ASSLRAAPPSHNEQF,NA,TRBV4-3,NA,TRBJ2-1
ASSPITWGATYEQY,NA,TRBV27,NA,NA
SVTGQIQGTEAF,NA,TRBV29-1,few,TRBJ1-1